This entry concerns a single T cell receptor (beta chain). Its antigen is not yet known. Base quality data are lacking; no much larger clone is found one base away. The data stem from a study of blood T cell repertoires in COVID-19 (dated by TCRdb to the early 2020s). Describing the broader study: Collaborator samples came from the United States, Italy and Spain and covered acute and convalescent phases of COVID-19. The prospective study material was composed of cDNA or gDNA derived from T cells, B-cell-depleted T cells, or PBMCs. The dataset comprised deeply sampled blood TCRbeta repertoires from subjects exposed to, actively infected with, or recovered from COVID-19. The repertoires were released in a freely available public database meant as a resource for research on the immune response to SARS-CoV-2. The samples were drawn from two sources: the first 160 participants of the ongoing ImmuneRACE study, and over 1,000 subjects contributed by 6 global collaborators. Nearly every sample came with metadata listing a de-identified subject ID, COVID-19 status, age in years and sex. Where HLA class I and class II types were available, the types were taken from metadata supplied by the sample provider, not from assay-based typing.

From the cysteine through the phenylalanine, the CDR3 covers 17 amino acids. The sequence is cut down to CDR3 DNA, 51 bases in frame from base 1. V is reduced by 4 bases and J by 0 bases, leaving a spacing of 18 bases between them. CDR1 is given as SGDLS and CDR2 as YYNGEE, both from the germline V gene. The study at large found these results: How much clinical and demographic metadata was included differed by source and by participant, and the metadata was provided uncurated.

Enrolling through a virtual design, the prospective study's participants ranged in age from about 18 to 89 years and lived across about two dozen United States geographic areas. Cohort assignment in the prospective study relied on participant-reported clinical history from a screening survey and a study questionnaire. Exposed participants had been in contact with someone with a PCR-confirmed or clinician-diagnosed COVID-19 case within 2 weeks of study entry. Mobile phlebotomists in the prospective study collected whole blood, serum and a nasopharyngeal or oropharyngeal swab from every participant. Prospective study participants could optionally give additional blood draws and questionnaires over an approximately 2-month period. Before DNA extraction, blood samples from the prospective study were shipped at room temperature or frozen. The immunoSEQ Assay, a bias-controlled multiplex PCR, was used to amplify TCRbeta CDR3 regions from genomic DNA. The original pipeline was this. Nucleated cell counts per sample were estimated from amplification of reference gene primers within the assay. Sequence reads were collapsed and filtered to measure the absolute abundance of every unique TCRbeta CDR3 rearrangement. Productive Simpson clonality was computed per sample as the square root of Simpson's diversity index over productive rearrangements. Held by TCRdb, this immuneACCESS table contains in-frame sequences only and omits some clones. Under half of the omission traces to an unresolved V gene where checked; the cause of the rest is unknown. That table supplies the V and J calls and clone size; D and trimming were determined from the DNA. This sample lists about 350,000 clones; more than 70% were detected once. Of the sample, 0.95% to 1.1% is held by the ten largest clones.

The rearrangement joined TRBV9 to TRBJ2-3; possibly the D gene is TRBD1, per 6 matching bases. The sequence derives from a woman aged 30 to 39 who had been exposed to COVID-19. Input material: PBMCs or T cells enriched from blood (not recorded which). The CDR3 sequence is CASSTNTGPLSTDTQYF. The bases read TGTGCCAGCAGCACCAATACAGGGCCCCTAAGCACAGATACGCAGTATTTT.